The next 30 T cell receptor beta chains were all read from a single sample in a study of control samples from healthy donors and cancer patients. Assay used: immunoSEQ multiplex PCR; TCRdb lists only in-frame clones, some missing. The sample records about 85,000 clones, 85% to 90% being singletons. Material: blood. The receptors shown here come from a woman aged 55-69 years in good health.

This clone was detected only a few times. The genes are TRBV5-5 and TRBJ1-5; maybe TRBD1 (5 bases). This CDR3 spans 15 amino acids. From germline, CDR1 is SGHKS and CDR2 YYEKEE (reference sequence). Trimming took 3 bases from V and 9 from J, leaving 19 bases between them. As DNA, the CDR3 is TGTGCCAGCAGCTCCGGGGCGGGGGTGGTAAGGCCCCAGCATTTT. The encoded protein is CASSSGAGVVRPQHF.

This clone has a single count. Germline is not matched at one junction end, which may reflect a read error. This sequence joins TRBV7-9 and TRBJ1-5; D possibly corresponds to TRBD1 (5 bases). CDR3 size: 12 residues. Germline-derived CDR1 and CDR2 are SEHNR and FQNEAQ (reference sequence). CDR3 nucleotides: TGTGCCAGCAGCTGGGGGAATCGGCCCCAGCATTTT. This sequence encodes CASSWGNRPQHF.

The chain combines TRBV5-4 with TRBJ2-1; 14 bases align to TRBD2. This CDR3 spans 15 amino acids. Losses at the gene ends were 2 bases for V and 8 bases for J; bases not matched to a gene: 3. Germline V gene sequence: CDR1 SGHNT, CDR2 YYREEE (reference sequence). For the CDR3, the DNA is TGTGCCAGCAGCTTCCCGGGACTAGCGGGAGATGAGCAGTTCTTC. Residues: CASSFPGLAGDEQFF.

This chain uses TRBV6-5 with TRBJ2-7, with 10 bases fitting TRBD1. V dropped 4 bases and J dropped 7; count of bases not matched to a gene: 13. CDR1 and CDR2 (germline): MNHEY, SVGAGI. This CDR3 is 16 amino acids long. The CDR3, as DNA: TGTGCCAGCAGTTCTTCACCGGGACAGGGGCGGGAAGAGCAGTACTTC. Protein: CASSSSPGQGREEQYF.

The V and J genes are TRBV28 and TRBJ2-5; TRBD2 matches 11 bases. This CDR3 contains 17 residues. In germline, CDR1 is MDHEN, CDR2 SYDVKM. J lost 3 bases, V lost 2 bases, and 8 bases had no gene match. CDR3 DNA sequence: TGTGCCAGCAGTTTAATCGTTGGTAGCGGGAGGGAAGAGACCCAGTACTTC. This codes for CASSLIVGSGREETQYF.

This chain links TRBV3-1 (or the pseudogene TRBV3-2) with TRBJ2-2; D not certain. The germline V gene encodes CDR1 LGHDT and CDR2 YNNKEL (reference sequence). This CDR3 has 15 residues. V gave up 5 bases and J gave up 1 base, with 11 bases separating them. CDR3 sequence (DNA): TGTGCCAGCAGCGAAGGCCCAGGGAACACCGGGGAGCTGTTTTTT. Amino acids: CASSEGPGNTGELFF.

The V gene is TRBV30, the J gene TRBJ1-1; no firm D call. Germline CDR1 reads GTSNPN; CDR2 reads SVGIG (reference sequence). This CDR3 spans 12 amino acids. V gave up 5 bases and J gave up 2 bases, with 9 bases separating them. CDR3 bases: TGTGCCTGGGGACGGACTAACACTGAAGCTTTCTTT. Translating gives CAWGRTNTEAFF.

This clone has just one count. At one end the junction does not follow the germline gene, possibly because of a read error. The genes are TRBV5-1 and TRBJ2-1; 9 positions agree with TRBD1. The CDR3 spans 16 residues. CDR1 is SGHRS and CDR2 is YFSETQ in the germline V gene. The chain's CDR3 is CASSLVPGQGYDEQFF. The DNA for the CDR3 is TGCGCCAGCAGCTTGGTCCCGGGACAGGGCTACGATGAGCAGTTCTTC.

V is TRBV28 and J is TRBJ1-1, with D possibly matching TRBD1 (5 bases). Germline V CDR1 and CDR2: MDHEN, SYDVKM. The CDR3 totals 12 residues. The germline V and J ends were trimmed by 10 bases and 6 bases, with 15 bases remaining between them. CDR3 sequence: CATQGGRAEAFF. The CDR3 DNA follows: TGTGCCACCCAGGGAGGGCGCGCTGAAGCTTTCTTT.

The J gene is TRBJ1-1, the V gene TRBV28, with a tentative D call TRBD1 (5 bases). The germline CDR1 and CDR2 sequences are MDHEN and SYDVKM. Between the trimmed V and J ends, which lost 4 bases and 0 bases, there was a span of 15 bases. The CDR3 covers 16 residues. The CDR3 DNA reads TGTGCCAGCAGTTCACGGCGGGAAGGGGTGAACACTGAAGCTTTCTTT. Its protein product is CASSSRREGVNTEAFF. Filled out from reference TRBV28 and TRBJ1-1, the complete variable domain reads DVKVTQSSRYLVKRTGEKVFLECVQDMDHENMFWYRQDPGLGLRLIYFSYDVKMKEKGDIPEGYSVSREKKERFSLILESASTNQTSMYLCASSSRREGVNTEAFFGQGTRLTVV.

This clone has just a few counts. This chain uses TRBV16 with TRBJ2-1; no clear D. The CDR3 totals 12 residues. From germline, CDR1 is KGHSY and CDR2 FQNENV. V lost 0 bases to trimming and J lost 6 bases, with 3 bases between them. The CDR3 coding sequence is TGTGCCAGCAGCCAATCGGGCAATGAGCAGTTCTTC. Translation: CASSQSGNEQFF.

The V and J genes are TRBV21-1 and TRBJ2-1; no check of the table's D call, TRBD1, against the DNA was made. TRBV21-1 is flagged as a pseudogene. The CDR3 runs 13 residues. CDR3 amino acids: CASSKRTTGEQFF. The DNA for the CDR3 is TGTGCCAGCAGCAAACGGACAACCGGTGAGCAGTTCTTC.

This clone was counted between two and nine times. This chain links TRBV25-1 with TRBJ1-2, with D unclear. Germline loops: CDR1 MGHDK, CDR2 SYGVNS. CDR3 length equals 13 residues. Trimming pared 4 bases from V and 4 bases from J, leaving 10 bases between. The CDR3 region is CASSGDILYGYTF. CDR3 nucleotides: TGTGCCAGCAGTGGAGACATTCTCTATGGCTACACCTTC.

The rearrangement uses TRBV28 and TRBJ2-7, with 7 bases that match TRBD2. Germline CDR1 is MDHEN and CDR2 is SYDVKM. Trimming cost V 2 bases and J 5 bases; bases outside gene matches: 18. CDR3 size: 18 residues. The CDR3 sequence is CASSLGLTSRRSDDEQYF. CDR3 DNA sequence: TGTGCCAGCAGTTTAGGTCTGACTAGCCGAAGGAGTGACGACGAGCAGTACTTC.

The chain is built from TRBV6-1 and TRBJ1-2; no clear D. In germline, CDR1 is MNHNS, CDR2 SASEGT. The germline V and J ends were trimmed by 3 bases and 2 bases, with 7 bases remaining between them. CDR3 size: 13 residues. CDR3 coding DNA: TGTGCCAGCAGTGATCGGGAGAACTATGGCTACACCTTC. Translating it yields CASSDRENYGYTF.

The CDR3 nucleotides are TGTGCCTGGAGAACGCCAGGGGTTCATGGCTACACCTTC. Translation gives CAWRTPGVHGYTF. This chain connects TRBV30 to TRBJ1-2, with D perhaps TRBD1 (6 bases). Germline V gene lookup returns CDR1 GTSNPN and CDR2 SVGIG (reference sequence). The V end lost 3 bases, the J end lost 6 bases, and 14 bases lay between the germline ends. This CDR3 spans 13 amino acids.

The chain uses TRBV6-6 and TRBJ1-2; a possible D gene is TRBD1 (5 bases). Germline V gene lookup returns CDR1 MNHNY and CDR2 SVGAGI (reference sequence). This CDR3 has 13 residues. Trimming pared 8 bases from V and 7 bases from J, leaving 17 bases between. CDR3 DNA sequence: TGTGCCAGCCTAATAGGACGACAGCGTGGCTACACCTTC. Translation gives CASLIGRQRGYTF.

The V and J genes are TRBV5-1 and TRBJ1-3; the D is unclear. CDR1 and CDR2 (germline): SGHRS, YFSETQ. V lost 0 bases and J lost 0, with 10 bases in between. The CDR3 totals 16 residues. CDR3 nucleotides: TGCGCCAGCAGCTTGGAGGCCCGCAGCTCTGGAAACACCATATATTTT. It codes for CASSLEARSSGNTIYF.

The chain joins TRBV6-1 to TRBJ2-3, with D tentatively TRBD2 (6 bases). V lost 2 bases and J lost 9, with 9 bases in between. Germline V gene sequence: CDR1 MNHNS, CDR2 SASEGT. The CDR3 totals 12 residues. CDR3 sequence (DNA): TGTGCCAGCAGTGAACGCGGGATGACGCAGTATTTT. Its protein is CASSERGMTQYF.

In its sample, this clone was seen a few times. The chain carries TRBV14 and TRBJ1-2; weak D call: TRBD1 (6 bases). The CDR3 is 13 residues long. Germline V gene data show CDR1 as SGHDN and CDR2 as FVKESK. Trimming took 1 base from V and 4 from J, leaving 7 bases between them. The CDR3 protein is CASSQGTAYGYTF. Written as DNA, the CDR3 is TGTGCCAGCAGCCAAGGGACAGCCTATGGCTACACCTTC.

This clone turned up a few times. The DNA of the CDR3 is TGTGCCAGCAGCTTAGCGCCCCACGTCGCCCCGTCGGGTAGAAAGACCCAGTACTTC. It translates to CASSLAPHVAPSGRKTQYF. The rearrangement joins TRBV7-6 to TRBJ2-5, with no clear D. CDR1 and CDR2 from the germline V gene are SGHVS and FNYEAQ. The CDR3 has 19 amino acids. V was shortened by 0 bases and J by 6 bases, with 26 bases between the two germline ends.

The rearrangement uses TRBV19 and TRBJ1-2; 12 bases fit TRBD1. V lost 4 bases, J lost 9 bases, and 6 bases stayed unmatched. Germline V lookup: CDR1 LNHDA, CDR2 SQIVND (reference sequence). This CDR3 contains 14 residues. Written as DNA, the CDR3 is TGTGCCAGTAGTAGCCGGGACAGGGGGCCCAGCTACACCTTC. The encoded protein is CASSSRDRGPSYTF. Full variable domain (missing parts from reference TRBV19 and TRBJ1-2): DGGITQSPKYLFRKEGQNVTLSCEQNLNHDAMYWYRQDPGQGLRLIYYSQIVNDFQKGDIAEGYSVSREKKESFPLTVTSAQKNPTAFYLCASSSRDRGPSYTFGSGTRLTVV.

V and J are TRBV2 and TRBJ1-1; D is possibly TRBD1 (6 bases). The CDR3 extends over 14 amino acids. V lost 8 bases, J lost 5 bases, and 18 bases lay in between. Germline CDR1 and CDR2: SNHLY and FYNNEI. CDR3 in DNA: TGTGCCAGCCCTCCCCCAGGGGATGGTACTGAAGCTTTCTTT. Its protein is CASPPPGDGTEAFF.

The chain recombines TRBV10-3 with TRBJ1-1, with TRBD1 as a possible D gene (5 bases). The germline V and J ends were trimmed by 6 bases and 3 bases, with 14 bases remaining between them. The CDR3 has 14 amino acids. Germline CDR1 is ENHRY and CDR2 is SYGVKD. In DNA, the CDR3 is TGTGCCATCAGCGAGGGACTGACCTACACTGAAGCTTTCTTT. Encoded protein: CAISEGLTYTEAFF.

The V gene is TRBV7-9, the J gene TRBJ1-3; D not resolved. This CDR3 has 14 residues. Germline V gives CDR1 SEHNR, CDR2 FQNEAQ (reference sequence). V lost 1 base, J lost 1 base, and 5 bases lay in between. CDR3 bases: TGTGCCAGCAGCTTAGTAGGATCTGGAAACACCATATATTTT. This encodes CASSLVGSGNTIYF.

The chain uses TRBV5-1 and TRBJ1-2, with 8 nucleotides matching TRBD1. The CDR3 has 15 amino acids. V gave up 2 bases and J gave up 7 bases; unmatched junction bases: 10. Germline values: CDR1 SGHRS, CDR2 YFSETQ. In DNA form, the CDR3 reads TGCGCCAGCAGCTTTACAGGGGGAGGAATTCCTGGCTACACCTTC. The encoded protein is CASSFTGGGIPGYTF.

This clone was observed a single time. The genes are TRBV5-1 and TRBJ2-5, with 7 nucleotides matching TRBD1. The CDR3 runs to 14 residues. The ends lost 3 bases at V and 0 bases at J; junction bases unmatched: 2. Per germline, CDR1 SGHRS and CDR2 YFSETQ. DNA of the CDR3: TGCGCCAGCAGCTGGGGACAGAACCAAGAGACCCAGTACTTC. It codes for CASSWGQNQETQYF.

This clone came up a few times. The CDR3 region has the DNA TGTGCCAGTAGTCCCGTGTTTGGGGGCTCCTACGAGCAGTACTTC. This sequence encodes CASSPVFGGSYEQYF. This chain uses TRBV19 with TRBJ2-7; TRBD1 or TRBD2 may be the D gene (5 bases each). This CDR3 has 15 amino acids. V lost 5 bases and J 0 bases, leaving 14 bases between the germline ends. Germline CDR1 reads LNHDA; CDR2 reads SQIVND (reference sequence).

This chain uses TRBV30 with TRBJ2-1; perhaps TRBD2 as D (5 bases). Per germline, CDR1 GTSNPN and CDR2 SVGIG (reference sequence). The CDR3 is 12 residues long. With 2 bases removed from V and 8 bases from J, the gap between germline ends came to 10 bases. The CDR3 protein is CAWSSGVYEQFF. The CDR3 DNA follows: TGTGCCTGGAGTTCCGGGGTGTATGAGCAGTTCTTC.

The chain's CDR3 is CASSSAGLAGGASYNEQFF. For the CDR3, the DNA is TGCGCCAGCAGTTCTGCGGGACTAGCGGGGGGGGCGTCCTACAATGAGCAGTTCTTC. The chain is built from TRBV5-1 and TRBJ2-1; 16 nucleotides align to TRBD2. Germline V gene lookup returns CDR1 SGHRS and CDR2 YFSETQ. J lost 1 base, V lost 5 bases, and 9 bases had no gene match. The CDR3 extends over 19 amino acids.